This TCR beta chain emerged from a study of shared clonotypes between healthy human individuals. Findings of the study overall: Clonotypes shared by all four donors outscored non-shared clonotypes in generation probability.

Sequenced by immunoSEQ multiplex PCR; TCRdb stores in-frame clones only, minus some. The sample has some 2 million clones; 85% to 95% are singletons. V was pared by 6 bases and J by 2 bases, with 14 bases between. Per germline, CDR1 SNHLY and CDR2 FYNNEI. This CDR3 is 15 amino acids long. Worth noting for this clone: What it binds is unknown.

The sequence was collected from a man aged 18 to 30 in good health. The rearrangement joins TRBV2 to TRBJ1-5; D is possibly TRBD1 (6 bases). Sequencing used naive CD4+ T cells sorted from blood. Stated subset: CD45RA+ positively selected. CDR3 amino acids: CASSTDQGRNQPQHF. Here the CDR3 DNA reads TGTGCCAGCAGCACAGACCAGGGGCGCAATCAGCCCCAGCATTTT.